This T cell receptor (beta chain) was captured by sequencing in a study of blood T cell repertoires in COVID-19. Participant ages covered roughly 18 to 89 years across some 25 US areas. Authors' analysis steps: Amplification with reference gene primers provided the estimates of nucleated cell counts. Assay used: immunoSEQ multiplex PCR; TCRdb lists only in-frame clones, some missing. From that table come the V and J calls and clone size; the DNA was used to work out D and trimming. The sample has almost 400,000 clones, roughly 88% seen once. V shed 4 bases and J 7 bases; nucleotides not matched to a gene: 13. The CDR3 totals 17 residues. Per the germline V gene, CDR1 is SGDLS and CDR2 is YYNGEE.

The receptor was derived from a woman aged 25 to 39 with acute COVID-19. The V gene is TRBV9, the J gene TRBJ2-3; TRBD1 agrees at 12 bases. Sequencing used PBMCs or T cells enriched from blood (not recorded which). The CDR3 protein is CASSSREGTGGAYTQYF. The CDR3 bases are TGTGCCAGCAGCTCTCGAGAAGGGACAGGGGGCGCTTATACGCAGTATTTT.